The 14 T cell receptor beta chains below come from one sample, sequenced in a study of T cell responses to AZD1222 COVID-19 vaccine. The repertoire was sequenced with immunoSEQ multiplex PCR; TCRdb's copy has only in-frame clones and lacks some. The data hold under 150,000 clones, with about 92% observed a single time. The material was peripheral blood, obtained on day 0 of AZD1222 vaccination. The receptors were gathered from an adult in good health.

This clone was detected a few times. The chain is built from TRBV7-9 and TRBJ2-1; 8 bases map to TRBD2. The CDR3 totals 13 residues. The germline CDR1 and CDR2 sequences are SEHNR and FQNEAQ (reference sequence). With V trimmed by 7 bases and J by 6 bases, 5 bases remained unmatched. The CDR3 DNA reads as TGTGCCAGCACCAATAGCGGGACCAATGAGCAGTTCTTC. Amino acids: CASTNSGTNEQFF. The variable domain in full, completed from reference TRBV7-9 and TRBJ2-1, reads DTGVSQNPRHKITKRGQNVTFRCDPISEHNRLYWYRQTLGQGPEFLTYFQNEAQLEKSRLLSDRFSAERPKGSFSTLEIQRTEQGDSAMYLCASTNSGTNEQFFGPGTRLTVL.

The chain is built from TRBV10-2 and TRBJ2-1, with D possibly matching TRBD2 (6 bases). The CDR3 is 14 amino acids. The ends were cut back, 3 bases at V and 7 bases at J, with 13 bases in the middle. CDR1 WSHSY and CDR2 SAAADI come from the germline V gene. This CDR3 reads CASSDRTIRNEQFF. The DNA of the CDR3 is TGCGCCAGCAGTGATAGGACTATCCGGAATGAGCAGTTCTTC.

V and J are TRBV12-3 or TRBV12-4 and TRBJ1-2; no firm D call. This CDR3 comprises 13 residues. Between the trimmed V and J ends, which lost 9 bases and 8 bases, there was a span of 19 bases. The CDR3, as DNA: TGTGCCAGTAAGGTCCGAACCGTAAAGGGCTACACCTTC. Translated, it gives CASKVRTVKGYTF.

V and J are TRBV6-5 and TRBJ1-2; TRBD1 agrees at 7 bases. The V and J ends lost 6 bases and 4 bases, in that order; junction bases with no gene match: 11. The CDR3 has 15 amino acids. Germline assignment: CDR1 MNHEY and CDR2 SVGAGI. CDR3 protein: CASRPPTGLVYGYTF. The CDR3 DNA sequence: TGTGCCAGCAGACCTCCGACAGGGCTCGTCTATGGCTACACCTTC.

The chain couples TRBV3-1 (or the pseudogene TRBV3-2) to TRBJ2-3, with a tentative D call TRBD2 (5 bases). Germline V gene lookup returns CDR1 LGHDT and CDR2 YNNKEL (reference sequence). Trimming left V 4 bases short and J 4 bases short, with 15 bases between. The CDR3 is 15 amino acids. CDR3 loop: CASSPRLPGADTQYF. The CDR3 nucleotides read TGTGCCAGCAGCCCCAGACTCCCCGGGGCAGATACGCAGTATTTT.

The V call is TRBV7-8, the J call TRBJ2-1; TRBD1 agrees at 7 bases. CDR3 length equals 15 residues. The germline gives CDR1 SGHVS, CDR2 FQNEAQ. Germline trimming cut 5 bases from V and 6 bases from J; bases unmatched to any gene: 10. The CDR3 nucleotides are TGTGCCAGCAGCCCTGAGGGGACAGAAACCAATGAGCAGTTCTTC. As protein: CASSPEGTETNEQFF.

The count of this clone is one. The CDR3 loop reads CASNSMRRAQEQETQYF. CDR3 bases: TGTGCCAGTAACTCCATGCGGAGAGCGCAAGAACAAGAGACCCAGTACTTC. The chain links TRBV19 to TRBJ2-5; D is unclear. Deletions cut 7 bases from V and 2 bases from J, with 23 bases between. CDR1 is LNHDA and CDR2 is SQIVND in the germline V gene (reference sequence). The CDR3 length is 17 residues.

The chain uses TRBV19 and TRBJ1-2; 9 bases map to TRBD1. From germline, CDR1 is LNHDA and CDR2 SQIVND (reference sequence). V lost 11 bases, J lost 8 bases, and 12 bases stayed unmatched. CDR3 length equals 13 residues. CDR3 loop: CAAYGGTGHGYTF. The CDR3 DNA reads as TGTGCCGCGTACGGAGGGACAGGGCACGGCTACACCTTC.

The J gene is TRBJ1-2, the V gene TRBV19; the D gene is possibly TRBD1 (5 bases). Trimming cost V 0 bases and J 5 bases, with 7 bases left between them. Looked up from germline, CDR1 is LNHDA and CDR2 is SQIVND (reference sequence). This CDR3 is 13 amino acids long. The DNA of the CDR3 is TGTGCCAGTAGTATAGAGGGGCGGTATGGCTACACCTTC. This encodes CASSIEGRYGYTF.

The chain is built from TRBV2 and TRBJ1-5; the match to TRBD1 covers 7 bases. The CDR3 length is 16 residues. Trimming took 6 bases from V and 0 from J; bases not matched to a gene: 8. The germline CDR1 and CDR2 sequences are SNHLY and FYNNEI. CDR3 in amino acids: CASRDMTGTSNQPQHF. The CDR3 DNA reads as TGTGCCAGCAGAGACATGACAGGGACTAGCAATCAGCCCCAGCATTTT.

As for this clone: One end of the junction is discordant with germline, which a read error may explain. The chain recombines TRBV5-1 with TRBJ1-3; 8 nucleotides match TRBD1. The CDR3 length is 14 residues. Germline V CDR1 and CDR2: SGHRS, YFSETQ. CDR3 sequence (DNA): TGCGCCAGCAGCCCGGACAGGGCTGGTAACACCATATATTTT. This encodes CASSPDRAGNTIYF.

The V and J genes are TRBV7-9 and TRBJ1-1, with 11 positions matching TRBD1. The J segment lost 4 bases and the V segment lost 1 base, leaving 5 bases of the junction unmatched. Germline CDR1 is SEHNR and CDR2 is FQNEAQ (reference sequence). This CDR3 is 16 amino acids long. In nucleotides, the CDR3 is TGTGCCAGCAGCTTAGAGGGTGGGACAGGGGGCACTGAAGCTTTCTTT. This codes for CASSLEGGTGGTEAFF.

V usage is TRBV7-2 and J usage is TRBJ2-1; TRBD2 matches at 13 bases. The junction had 4 bases not matched to a gene; V was cut back by 9 bases and J by 5 bases. Germline V gives CDR1 SGHTA, CDR2 FQGNSA. This CDR3 contains 14 residues. This chain's CDR3 is CASRTSGGNNEQFF. The DNA for the CDR3 is TGTGCCAGTAGGACTAGCGGGGGTAACAATGAGCAGTTCTTC.

Remarks on this clone: The junction departs from the called germline gene at one end, perhaps through a read error. The chain carries TRBV6-5 and TRBJ1-5; D is ambiguous. CDR3 length equals 15 residues. The germline CDR1 and CDR2 sequences are MNHEY and SVGAGI. CDR3 nucleotides: TGTGCCAGCAGTGACTCGAGACCAAACCCTCAGCCCCAGCATTTT. This encodes CASSDSRPNPQPQHF.